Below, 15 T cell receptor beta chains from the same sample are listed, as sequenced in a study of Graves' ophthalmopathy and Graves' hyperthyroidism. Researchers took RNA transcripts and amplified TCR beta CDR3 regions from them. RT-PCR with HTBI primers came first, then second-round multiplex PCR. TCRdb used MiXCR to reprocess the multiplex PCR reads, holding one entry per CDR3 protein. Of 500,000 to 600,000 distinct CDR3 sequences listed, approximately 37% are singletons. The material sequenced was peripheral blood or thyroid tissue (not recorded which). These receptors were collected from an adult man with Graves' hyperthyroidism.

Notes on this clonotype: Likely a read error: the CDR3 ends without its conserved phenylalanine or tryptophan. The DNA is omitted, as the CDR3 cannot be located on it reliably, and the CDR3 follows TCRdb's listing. CDR3 amino acids: CASSLRQGL. The chain combines TRBV7-8 with TRBJ1-2; TRBD1 was called by the table and not checked on the DNA. The CDR3 is 9 residues long, counting both termini. The germline gives CDR1 SGHVS, CDR2 FQNEAQ.

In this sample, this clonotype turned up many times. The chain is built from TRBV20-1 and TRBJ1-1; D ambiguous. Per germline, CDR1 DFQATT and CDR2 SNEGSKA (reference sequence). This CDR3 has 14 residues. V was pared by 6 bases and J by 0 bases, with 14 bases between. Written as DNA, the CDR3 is TGCAGTGCCACTGGACCGTCCATGAACACTGAAGCTTTCTTT. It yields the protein CSATGPSMNTEAFF.

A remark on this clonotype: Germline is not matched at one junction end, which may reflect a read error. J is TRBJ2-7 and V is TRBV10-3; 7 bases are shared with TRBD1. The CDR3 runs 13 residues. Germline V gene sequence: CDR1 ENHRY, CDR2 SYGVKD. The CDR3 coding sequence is TGTGCCAGCAGTTATGAGACAGGGTCCGAGCAGTACTTC. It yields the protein CASSYETGSEQYF.

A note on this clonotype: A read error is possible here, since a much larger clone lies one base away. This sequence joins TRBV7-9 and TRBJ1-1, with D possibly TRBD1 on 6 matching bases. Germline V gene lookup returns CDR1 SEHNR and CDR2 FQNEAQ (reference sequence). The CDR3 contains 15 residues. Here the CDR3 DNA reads TGCACCAGCAGCCAAGAGGGGGGACTGGGGGCTGAAGCTTTCTTT. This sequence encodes CTSSQEGGLGAEAFF.

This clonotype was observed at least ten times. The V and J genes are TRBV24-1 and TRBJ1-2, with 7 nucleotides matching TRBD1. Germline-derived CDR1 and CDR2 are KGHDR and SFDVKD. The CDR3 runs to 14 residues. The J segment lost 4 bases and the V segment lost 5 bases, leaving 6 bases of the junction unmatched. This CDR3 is CATSGGDRLYGYTF. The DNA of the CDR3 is TGTGCCACCAGTGGGGGGGACAGACTCTATGGCTACACCTTC.

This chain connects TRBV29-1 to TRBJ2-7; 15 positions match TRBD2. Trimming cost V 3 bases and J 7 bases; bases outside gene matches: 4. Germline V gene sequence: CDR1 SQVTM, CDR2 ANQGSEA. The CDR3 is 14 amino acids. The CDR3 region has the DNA TGCAGCGTTGACCGGACTAGCGGGAGGGGGGAGCAGTACTTC. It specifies CSVDRTSGRGEQYF.

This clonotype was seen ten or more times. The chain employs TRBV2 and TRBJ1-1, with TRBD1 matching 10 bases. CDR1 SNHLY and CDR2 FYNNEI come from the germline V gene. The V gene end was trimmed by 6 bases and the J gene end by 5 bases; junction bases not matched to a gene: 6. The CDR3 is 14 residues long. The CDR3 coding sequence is TGTGCCAGCAGCCGTTGGACAGGGGGAACTGAAGCTTTCTTT. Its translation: CASSRWTGGTEAFF.

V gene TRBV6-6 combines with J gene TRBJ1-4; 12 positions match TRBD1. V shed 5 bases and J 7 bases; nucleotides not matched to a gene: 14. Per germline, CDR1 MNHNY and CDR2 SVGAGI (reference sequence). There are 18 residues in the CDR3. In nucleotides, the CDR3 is TGTGCCAGCAGTCCCGAACGGGACAGGGGGCGCGGAGGTGAAAAACTGTTTTTT. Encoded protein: CASSPERDRGRGGEKLFF.

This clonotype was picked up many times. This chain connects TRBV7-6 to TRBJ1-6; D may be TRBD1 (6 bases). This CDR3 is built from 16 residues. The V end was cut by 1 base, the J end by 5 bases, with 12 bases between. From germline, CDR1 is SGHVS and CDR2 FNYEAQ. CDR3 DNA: TGTGCCAGCAGCTTAGATTTCAGGGGAAATAATTCACCCCTCCACTTT. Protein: CASSLDFRGNNSPLHF.

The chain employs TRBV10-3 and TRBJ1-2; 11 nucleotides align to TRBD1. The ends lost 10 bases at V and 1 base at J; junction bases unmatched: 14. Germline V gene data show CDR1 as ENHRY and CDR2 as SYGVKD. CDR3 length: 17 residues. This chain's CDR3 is CATLLGQGATFNYGYTF. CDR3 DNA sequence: TGTGCCACCCTTCTCGGACAGGGGGCGACTTTTAACTATGGCTACACCTTC.

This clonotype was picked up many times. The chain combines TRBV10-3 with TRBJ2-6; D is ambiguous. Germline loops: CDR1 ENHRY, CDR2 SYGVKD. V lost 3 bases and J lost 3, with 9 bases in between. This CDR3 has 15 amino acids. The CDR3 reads CAISDVVGGANVLTF. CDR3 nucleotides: TGTGCCATCAGTGATGTGGTAGGTGGGGCCAACGTCCTGACTTTC.

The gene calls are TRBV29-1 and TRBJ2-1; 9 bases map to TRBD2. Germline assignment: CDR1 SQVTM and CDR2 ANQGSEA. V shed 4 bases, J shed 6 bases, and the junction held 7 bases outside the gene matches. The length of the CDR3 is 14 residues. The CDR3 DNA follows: TGCAGCGTTGTCGGGGCTAGCGGGGCCAATGAGCAGTTCTTC. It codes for CSVVGASGANEQFF.

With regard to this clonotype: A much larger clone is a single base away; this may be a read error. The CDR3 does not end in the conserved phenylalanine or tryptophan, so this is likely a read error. The CDR3 bases are TGTGCCAGCAGCCCAAGTAGTGGCACCGGGGAGCTGTTTCTT. This gives the protein CASSPSSGTGELFL. V usage is TRBV7-3 and J usage is TRBJ2-2; D not resolved. The CDR3 totals 14 residues. V lost 5 bases and J lost 4, with 11 bases in between. Germline V lookup: CDR1 SGHTA, CDR2 FQGTGA.

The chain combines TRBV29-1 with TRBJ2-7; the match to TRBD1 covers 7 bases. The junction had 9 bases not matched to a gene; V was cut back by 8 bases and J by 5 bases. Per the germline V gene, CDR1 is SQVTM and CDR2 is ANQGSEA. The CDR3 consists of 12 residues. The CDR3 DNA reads TGCAGCTCTCGGAGACAGGGCCACGAGCAGTACTTC. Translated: CSSRRQGHEQYF.

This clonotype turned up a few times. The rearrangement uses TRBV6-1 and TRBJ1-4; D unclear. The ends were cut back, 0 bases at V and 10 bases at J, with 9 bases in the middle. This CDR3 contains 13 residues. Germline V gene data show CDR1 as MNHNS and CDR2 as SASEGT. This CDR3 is CASSEARHGKLFF. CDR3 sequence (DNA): TGTGCCAGCAGTGAAGCCAGGCATGGAAAACTGTTTTTT.